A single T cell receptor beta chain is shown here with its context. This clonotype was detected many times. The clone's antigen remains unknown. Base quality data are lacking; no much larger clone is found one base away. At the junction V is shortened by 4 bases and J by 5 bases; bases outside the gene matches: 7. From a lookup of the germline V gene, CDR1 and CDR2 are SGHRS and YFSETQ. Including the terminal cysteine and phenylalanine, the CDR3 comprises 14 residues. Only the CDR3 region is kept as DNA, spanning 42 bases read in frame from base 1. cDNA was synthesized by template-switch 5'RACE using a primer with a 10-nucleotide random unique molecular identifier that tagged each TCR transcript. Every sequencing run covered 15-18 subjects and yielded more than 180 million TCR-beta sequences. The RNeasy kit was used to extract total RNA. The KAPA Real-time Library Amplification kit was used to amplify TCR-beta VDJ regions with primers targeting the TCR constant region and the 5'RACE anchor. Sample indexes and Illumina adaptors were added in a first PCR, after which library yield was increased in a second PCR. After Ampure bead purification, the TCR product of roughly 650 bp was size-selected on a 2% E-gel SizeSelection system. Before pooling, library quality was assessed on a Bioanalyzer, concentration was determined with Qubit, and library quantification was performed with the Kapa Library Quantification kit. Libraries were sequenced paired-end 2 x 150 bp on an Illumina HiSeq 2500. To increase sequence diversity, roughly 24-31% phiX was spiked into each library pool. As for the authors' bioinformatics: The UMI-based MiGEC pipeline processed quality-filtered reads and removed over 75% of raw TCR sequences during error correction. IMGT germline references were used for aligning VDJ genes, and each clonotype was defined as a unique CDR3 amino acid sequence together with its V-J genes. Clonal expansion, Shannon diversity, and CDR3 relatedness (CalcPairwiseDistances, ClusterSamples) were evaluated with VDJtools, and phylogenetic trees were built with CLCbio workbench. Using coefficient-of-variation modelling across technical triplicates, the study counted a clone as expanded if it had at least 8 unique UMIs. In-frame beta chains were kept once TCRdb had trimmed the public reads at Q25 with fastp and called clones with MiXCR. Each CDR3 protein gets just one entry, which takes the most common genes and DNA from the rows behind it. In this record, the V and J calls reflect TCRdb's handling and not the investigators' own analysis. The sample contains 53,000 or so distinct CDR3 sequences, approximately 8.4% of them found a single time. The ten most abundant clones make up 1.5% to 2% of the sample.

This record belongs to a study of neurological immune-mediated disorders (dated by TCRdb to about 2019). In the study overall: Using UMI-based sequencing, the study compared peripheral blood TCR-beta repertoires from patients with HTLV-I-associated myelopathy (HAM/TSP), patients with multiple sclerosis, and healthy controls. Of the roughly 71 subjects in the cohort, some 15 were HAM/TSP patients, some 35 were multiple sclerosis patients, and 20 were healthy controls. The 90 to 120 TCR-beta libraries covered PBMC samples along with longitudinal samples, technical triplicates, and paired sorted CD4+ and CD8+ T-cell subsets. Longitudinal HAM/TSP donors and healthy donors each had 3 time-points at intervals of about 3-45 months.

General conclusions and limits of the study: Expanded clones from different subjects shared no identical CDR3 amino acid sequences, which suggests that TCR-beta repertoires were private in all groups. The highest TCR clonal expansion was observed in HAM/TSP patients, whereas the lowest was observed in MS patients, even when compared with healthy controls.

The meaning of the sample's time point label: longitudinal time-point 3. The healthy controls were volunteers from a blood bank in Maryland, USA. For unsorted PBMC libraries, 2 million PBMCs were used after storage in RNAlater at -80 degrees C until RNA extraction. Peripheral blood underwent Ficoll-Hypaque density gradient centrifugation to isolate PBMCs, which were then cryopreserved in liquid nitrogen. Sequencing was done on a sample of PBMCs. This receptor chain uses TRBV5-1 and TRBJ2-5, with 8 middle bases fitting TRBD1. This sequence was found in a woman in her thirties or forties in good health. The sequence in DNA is TGCGCCAGCAGCCAAAGCTGGACAGGGGAGACCCAGTACTTC. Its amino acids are CASSQSWTGETQYF. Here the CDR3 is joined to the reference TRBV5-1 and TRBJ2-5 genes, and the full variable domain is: KAGVTQTPRYLIKTRGQQVTLSCSPISGHRSVSWYQQTPGQGLQFLFEYFSETQRNKGNFPGRFSGRQFSNSRSEMNVSTLELGDSALYLCASSQSWTGETQYFGPGTRLLVL.